The T cell receptor beta chain described here comes from a study of T cells in Graves' hyperthyroidism and ophthalmopathy. Study-level information: At the time of initial diagnosis and before any treatment, peripheral blood was collected.

Amplified TCR beta CDR3 regions came from RNA transcripts. The TCR CDR3 first-round RT-PCR relied on the HTBI primer set. Each CDR3 protein is one row after TCRdb ran MiXCR on the multiplex PCR reads. The table has some 600,000 distinct CDR3 sequences, approximately 15% seen once; the top ten hold 5.5% to 7.5%. In patients aged 18 to 65, hyperthyroidism was newly diagnosed, with duration under 2 months. The germline gives CDR1 SEHNR, CDR2 FQNEAQ (reference sequence). With V trimmed by 5 bases and J by 0 bases, 8 bases remained unmatched. This CDR3 is 18 amino acids long. Points from the study as a whole: It was a median around 6 months before onset that the model predicted ophthalmopathy. Separating ophthalmopathy from stable hyperthyroidism was achieved by a 13 V-J model.

This clonotype has ten or more counts. Its target is unknown. V and J are TRBV7-9 and TRBJ2-3; 13 bases align to TRBD2. The specimen was blood. This receptor was taken from a woman in her twenties or thirties with Graves' hyperthyroidism that later progressed to Graves' ophthalmopathy. CDR3 in amino acids: CASSGTGTSGKSTDTQYF. For the CDR3, the DNA is TGTGCCAGCAGCGGAACCGGGACTAGCGGGAAAAGCACAGATACGCAGTATTTT.